This is a list of T cell receptor beta chains from one sample in a study of T cell responses to AZD1222 COVID-19 vaccine. The repertoire was sequenced with immunoSEQ multiplex PCR; TCRdb's copy has only in-frame clones and lacks some. The data show tens of thousands of clones, more than 75% seen once. The sequencing used peripheral blood, collected on day 0 of AZD1222 vaccination. The source of these receptors is an adult in good health. CDR3s include the opening cysteine and the closing phenylalanine or tryptophan. A D gene is named only where the DNA matches it firmly. The size field is filled for only some rows; it gives once, few, many or a size class.

abundance	v_gene	d_gene	j_gene	CDR3aa	CDR3nt
.	TRBV12-2	.	TRBJ1-2	CATWGIGQSYGYTF	TGTGCAACCTGGGGGATTGGGCAAAGCTATGGCTACACCTTC
once	TRBV28	TRBD2	TRBJ2-5	CASSPHGRVQETQYF	TGTGCCAGCAGTCCCCACGGGAGGGTACAAGAGACCCAGTACTTC
.	TRBV21-1	.	TRBJ2-1	CASSKKGGTDNEQFF	TGTGCCAGCAGCAAAAAGGGGGGAACAGACAATGAGCAGTTCTTC
.	TRBV28	TRBD2	TRBJ2-3	CASRGLADTDTQYF	TGTGCCAGCAGGGGACTAGCGGACACAGATACGCAGTATTTT
.	TRBV12-3/TRBV12-4	TRBD1	TRBJ1-6	CASSLGAGQRF	TGTGCCAGCAGTTTAGGAGCGGGACAGAGATTT
.	TRBV9	.	TRBJ2-7	CASSPLAPNWAELREQYF	TGTGCCAGCAGCCCCCTGGCCCCAAACTGGGCAGAATTGAGGGAGCAGTACTTC
.	TRBV2	.	TRBJ2-5	CASSDPGDLYPGGVRQETQYF	TGTGCCAGCAGTGATCCAGGGGACCTGTACCCCGGGGGCGTAAGACAAGAGACCCAGTACTTC
.	TRBV2	.	TRBJ1-2	CASTVVGAGYTF	TGTGCCAGCACAGTAGTGGGGGCTGGCTACACCTTC
.	TRBV3-1/TRBV3-2	.	TRBJ2-2	CASSRNTGELFF	TGTGCCAGCAGTCGGAACACCGGGGAGCTGTTTTTT
.	TRBV7-8	.	TRBJ2-7	CASSQRSDVSYEQYF	TGTGCCAGCAGCCAGCGGTCGGATGTATCCTACGAGCAGTACTTC
.	TRBV5-1	.	TRBJ1-4	CASSLGGVNEKLFF	TGCGCCAGCAGCTTGGGAGGGGTGAATGAAAAACTGTTTTTT
.	TRBV2	.	TRBJ2-3	CASRQFLRDTQYF	TGTGCCAGCAGGCAATTTTTAAGAGATACGCAGTATTTT
.	TRBV28	.	TRBJ1-6	CASSLRTAIYNSPLHF	TGTGCCAGCAGTTTAAGGACAGCGATTTATAATTCACCCCTCCACTTT
.	TRBV27	.	TRBJ2-5	CASREGETQYF	TGTGCCAGCAGAGAGGGGGAGACCCAGTACTTC
.	TRBV5-1	.	TRBJ2-7	CASSLGYEQYF	TGCGCCAGCAGCTTAGGATACGAGCAGTACTTC
medium-sized	TRBV5-6	.	TRBJ2-7	CASSLNGAADGYYEQYF	TGTGCCAGCAGCTTGAATGGGGCCGCGGACGGATATTACGAGCAGTACTTC
.	TRBV7-9	.	TRBJ2-5	CASSRVQETQYF	TGTGCCAGCAGCCGGGTGCAAGAGACCCAGTACTTC
.	TRBV30	.	TRBJ1-1	CAWRELGHWNTEAFF	TGTGCCTGGAGAGAACTTGGACACTGGAACACTGAAGCTTTCTTT
.	TRBV25-1	.	TRBJ1-1	CASSAQAPRGTEAFF	TGTGCCAGCAGTGCCCAGGCCCCTCGGGGGACTGAAGCTTTCTTT
.	TRBV30	.	TRBJ1-6	CAWTGTYNSPLHF	TGTGCCTGGACAGGGACCTATAATTCACCCCTCCACTTT
.	TRBV7-2	TRBD2	TRBJ2-1	CASSSELAGGSYNEQFF	TGTGCCAGCAGCTCCGAACTAGCGGGAGGCTCCTACAATGAGCAGTTCTTC
.	TRBV28	.	TRBJ2-4	CASSRTKWAKNIQYF	TGTGCCAGCAGCCGCACTAAATGGGCCAAAAACATTCAGTACTTC
once	TRBV30	TRBD2	TRBJ2-3	CAWSLLTSGRTDTQYF	TGTGCCTGGAGTCTCCTCACTAGCGGGAGGACAGATACGCAGTATTTT
.	TRBV3-1/TRBV3-2	TRBD2	TRBJ2-5	CASSPPGLAGRETQYF	TGTGCCAGCAGCCCTCCTGGACTAGCGGGGCGCGAGACCCAGTACTTC
.	TRBV6-2/TRBV6-3	TRBD1	TRBJ1-5	CASSPWTGGSGNQPQHF	TGTGCCAGCAGTCCGTGGACAGGGGGCTCTGGCAATCAGCCCCAGCATTTT
few	TRBV19	.	TRBJ1-1	CASSIVPSTYEAFF	TGTGCCAGTAGTATAGTCCCTTCAACCTATGAAGCTTTCTTT
once	TRBV11-3	TRBD1	TRBJ1-2	CASSPGQGAGYTF	TGTGCCAGCAGTCCCGGACAGGGGGCTGGCTACACCTTC
.	TRBV20-1	.	TRBJ2-7	CSASIDYEQYF	TGCAGTGCTAGTATCGACTACGAGCAGTACTTC
.	TRBV5-6	TRBD1	TRBJ2-6	CASSPGQGFSGANVLTF	TGTGCCAGCAGTCCGGGACAGGGGTTTTCTGGGGCCAACGTCCTGACTTTC
.	TRBV5-6	.	TRBJ1-1	CASSLAVGMNTEAFF	TGTGCCAGCAGCTTGGCCGTAGGGATGAACACTGAAGCTTTCTTT
once	TRBV27	.	TRBJ2-1	CASSFGSSEQFF	TGTGCCAGCAGTTTCGGCTCCTCAGAGCAGTTCTTC
few	TRBV28	TRBD1	TRBJ1-4	CASSPGTGPNEKLFF	TGTGCCAGCAGCCCCGGGACAGGGCCTAATGAAAAACTGTTTTTT
.	TRBV2	.	TRBJ1-6	CASISLSSYNSPLHF	TGTGCCAGCATTTCACTGAGCTCCTATAATTCACCCCTCCACTTT
.	TRBV5-1	.	TRBJ2-6	CASSPAGSISSGANVLTF	TGCGCCAGCAGCCCTGCGGGTAGTATAAGCTCTGGGGCCAACGTCCTGACTTTC
.	TRBV6-1	.	TRBJ1-1	CASSEWGGAESEAFF	TGTGCCAGCAGTGAATGGGGGGGGGCAGAGTCTGAAGCTTTCTTT
.	TRBV28	.	TRBJ2-7	CASSGGYEQYF	TGTGCCAGCAGTGGGGGTTACGAGCAGTACTTC
.	TRBV5-1	.	TRBJ2-7	CASSPEGLSYEQYF	TGCGCCAGCAGCCCCGAGGGACTCTCCTACGAGCAGTACTTC
few	TRBV15	TRBD1	TRBJ2-1	CATSRRTGTVNEQFF	TGTGCCACCAGCAGACGAACCGGGACAGTCAATGAGCAGTTCTTC
.	TRBV7-6	TRBD1	TRBJ2-5	CASSMTGLGETQYF	TGTGCCAGCAGCATGACAGGGCTCGGAGAGACCCAGTACTTC
.	TRBV2	TRBD2	TRBJ2-5	CASSDGAGGTLAQYF	TGTGCCAGCAGTGATGGGGCGGGGGGTACTCTGGCCCAGTACTTC
.	TRBV6-2/TRBV6-3	.	TRBJ2-7	CASSYPPYEQYF	TGTGCCAGCAGTTACCCCCCCTACGAGCAGTACTTC
.	TRBV21-1	.	TRBJ2-1	CASSKEGTGGYNEQFF	TGTGCCAGCAGCAAAGAAGGGACAGGGGGCTACAATGAGCAGTTCTTC
.	TRBV11-3	.	TRBJ2-6	CASSFAESVSGANVLTF	TGTGCCAGCAGCTTTGCAGAGAGTGTCTCTGGGGCCAACGTCCTGACTTTC
.	TRBV5-1	.	TRBJ2-1	CASSLGPVGSNEQFF	TGCGCCAGCAGCTTGGGTCCCGTGGGATCGAATGAGCAGTTCTTC
.	TRBV6-2/TRBV6-3	TRBD2	TRBJ2-5	CASSYPGTLGGAETQYF	TGTGCCAGCAGTTACCCCGGGACTCTCGGGGGGGCAGAGACCCAGTACTTC
.	TRBV20-1	.	TRBJ2-5	CSARWQETQYF	TGCAGTGCTCGCTGGCAAGAGACCCAGTACTTC
.	TRBV19	TRBD1	TRBJ2-6	CATRQGIYSGANVLTF	TGTGCCACCAGACAGGGAATCTACTCTGGGGCCAACGTCCTGACTTTC
.	TRBV6-5	TRBD1	TRBJ1-2	CASSYKKTDRDYGYTF	TGTGCCAGCAGTTACAAAAAAACGGACAGGGACTATGGCTACACCTTC
once	TRBV10-2	TRBD1	TRBJ1-3	CASSEIQGTGNTIYF	TGCGCCAGCAGCGAAATACAGGGGACTGGAAACACCATATATTTT
.	TRBV19	TRBD1	TRBJ1-3	CASGQGTGNTIYF	TGTGCCAGCGGACAGGGGACAGGAAACACCATATATTTT